This TCR beta chain was sequenced for a study of CD8+ T cells in alopecia areata. Trimming pared 1 base from V and 3 bases from J, leaving 12 bases between. Germline assignment: CDR1 GTSNPN and CDR2 SVGIG (reference sequence). The CDR3 totals 14 residues. The treatment: oral pan-JAK inhibitor, 5-10 mg twice daily. cDNA reverse transcribed from extracted RNA served as the sequencing template. The data were produced by immunoSEQ multiplex PCR, yet TCRdb's version contains in-frame clones alone and is incomplete. Here the sample spans 200,000 to 250,000 clones, approximately 40% being singletons. The J gene is TRBJ1-2, the V gene TRBV30; unclear D gene. This material consisted of CD4+ T cells sorted from blood, taken at approximately week 36, from a patient treated with tofacitinib. The clonotype was recovered from a human donor with alopecia areata. CDR3 DNA sequence: TGTGCCTGGAGTGGCCTAGTAACGCACTATGGCTACACCTTC. Its translation is CAWSGLVTHYGYTF.